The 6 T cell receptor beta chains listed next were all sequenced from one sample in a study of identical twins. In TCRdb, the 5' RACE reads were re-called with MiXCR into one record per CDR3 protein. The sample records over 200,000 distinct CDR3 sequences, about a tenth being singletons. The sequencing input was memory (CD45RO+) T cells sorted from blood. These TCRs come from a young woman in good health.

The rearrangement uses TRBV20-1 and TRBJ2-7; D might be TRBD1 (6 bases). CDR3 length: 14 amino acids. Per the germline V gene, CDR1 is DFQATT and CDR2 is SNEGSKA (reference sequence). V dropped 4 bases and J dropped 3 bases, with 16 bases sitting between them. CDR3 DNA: TGCAGTGCTACCCCCCAGGGGCGCGGCTACGAGCAGTACTTC. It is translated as CSATPQGRGYEQYF.

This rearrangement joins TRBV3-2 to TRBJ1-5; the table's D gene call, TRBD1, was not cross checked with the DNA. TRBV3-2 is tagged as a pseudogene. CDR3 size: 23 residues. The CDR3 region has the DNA TGTGCCAGCAGCGATCCTTTGGGACAGGGATCAATGGAGCGGGTGTATAGCAATCAGCCCCAGCATTTT. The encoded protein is CASSDPLGQGSMERVYSNQPQHF.

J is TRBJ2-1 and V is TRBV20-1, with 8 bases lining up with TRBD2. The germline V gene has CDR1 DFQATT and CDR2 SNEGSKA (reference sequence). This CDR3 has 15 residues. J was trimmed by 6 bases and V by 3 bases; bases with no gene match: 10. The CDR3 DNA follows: TGCAGTGCTAGTCTATCGGCGGGGGGCCGCAATGAGCAGTTCTTC. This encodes CSASLSAGGRNEQFF.

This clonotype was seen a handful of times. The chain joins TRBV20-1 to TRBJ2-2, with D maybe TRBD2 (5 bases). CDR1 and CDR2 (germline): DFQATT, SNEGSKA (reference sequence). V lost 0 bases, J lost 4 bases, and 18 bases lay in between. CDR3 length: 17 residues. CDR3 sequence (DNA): TGCAGTGCTAGAGACCGCCCGGACCGGGGTGGCACCGGGGAGCTGTTTTTT. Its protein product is CSARDRPDRGGTGELFF.

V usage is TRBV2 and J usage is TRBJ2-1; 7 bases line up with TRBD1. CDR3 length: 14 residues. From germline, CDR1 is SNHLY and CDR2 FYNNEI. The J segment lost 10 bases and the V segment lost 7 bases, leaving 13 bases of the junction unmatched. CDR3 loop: CASNAPGQIKEQFF. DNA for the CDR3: TGTGCCAGCAACGCGCCGGGACAGATAAAAGAGCAGTTCTTC.

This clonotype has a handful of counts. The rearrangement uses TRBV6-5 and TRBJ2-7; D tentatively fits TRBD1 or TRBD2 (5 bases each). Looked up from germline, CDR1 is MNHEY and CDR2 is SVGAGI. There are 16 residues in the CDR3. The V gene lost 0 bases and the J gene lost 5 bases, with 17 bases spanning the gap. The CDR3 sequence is CASSYSILGRRDEQYF. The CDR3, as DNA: TGTGCCAGCAGTTACTCGATTTTGGGACGAAGGGACGAGCAGTACTTC.